The clone carrying this T cell receptor (beta chain) was detected many times. What it recognizes is unknown. The cDNA came from 5'RACE, which used 10-nucleotide random UMIs. MiXCR was run by TCRdb on the 5' RACE reads, yielding one entry per CDR3 protein. This sample has fewer than 40,000 distinct CDR3 sequences, with 13% found just once. These data come from a study of neurological immune-mediated disorders. General study findings and limits: There were no CDR3 amino acid sequences shared by expanded clones across subjects, a result suggesting private repertoires in all groups.

The CDR3 extends over 13 amino acids. Per germline, CDR1 SNHLY and CDR2 FYNNEI. The J segment lost 5 bases and the V segment lost 6 bases, leaving 4 bases of the junction unmatched. The time point denotes: technical triplicate 2. There were roughly 1 million CD4+ or CD8+ T cells used in the sorted libraries. What was sequenced was CD4+ T cells from blood. The chain recombines TRBV2 with TRBJ1-1, with 9 bases identical to TRBD1. The sequence came from a female donor with HTLV-1-associated myelopathy (HAM/TSP). The chain's CDR3 is CASSGQGSTEAFF. The CDR3 region has the DNA TGTGCCAGCAGCGGACAGGGGAGTACTGAAGCTTTCTTT.